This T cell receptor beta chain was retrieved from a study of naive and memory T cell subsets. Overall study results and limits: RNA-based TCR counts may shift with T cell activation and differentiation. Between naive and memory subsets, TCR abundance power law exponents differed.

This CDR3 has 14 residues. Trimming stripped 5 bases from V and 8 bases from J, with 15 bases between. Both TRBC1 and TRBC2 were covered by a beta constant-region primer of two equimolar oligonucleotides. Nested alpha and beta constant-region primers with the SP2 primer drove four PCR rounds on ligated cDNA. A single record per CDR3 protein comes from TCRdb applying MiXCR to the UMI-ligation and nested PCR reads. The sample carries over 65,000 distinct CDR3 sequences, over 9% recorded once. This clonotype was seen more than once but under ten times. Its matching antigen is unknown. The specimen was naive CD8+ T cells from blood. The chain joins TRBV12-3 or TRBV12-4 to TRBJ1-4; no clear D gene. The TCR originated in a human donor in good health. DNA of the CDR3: TGTGCCAGCAGTCCTACGGGGTTTGGGGAAAAACTGTTTTTT. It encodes CASSPTGFGEKLFF.